The next 15 T cell receptor beta chains were all read from a single sample in a study of blood T cell repertoires in COVID-19. Some clones are missing from TCRdb's copy, which holds only in-frame ones; the method was immunoSEQ multiplex PCR. The profile covers some 130,000 clones, with under 95% appearing a single time and 3.7% taken by the ten largest. Sample: peripheral blood. These receptors came from a man aged 50-59 years with active COVID-19.

This chain links TRBV27 with TRBJ2-5, with a tentative D call TRBD2 (5 bases). The CDR3 is 14 amino acids. Trimming took 6 bases from V and 4 from J, leaving 15 bases between them. Per germline, CDR1 MNHEY and CDR2 SMNVEV (reference sequence). CDR3 loop: CASSRGGEAETQYF. In DNA, the CDR3 is TGTGCCAGCAGCCGGGGTGGGGAAGCAGAGACCCAGTACTTC.

The gene calls are TRBV19 and TRBJ1-2; no clear D. CDR3 length: 13 residues. V lost 5 bases and J lost 3, with 10 bases in between. The germline V gene encodes CDR1 LNHDA and CDR2 SQIVND (reference sequence). For the CDR3, the DNA is TGTGCCAGTAGTCCGGGTGTGGACTATGGCTACACCTTC. Its protein is CASSPGVDYGYTF.

The CDR3 DNA reads as TGTGCCAGCAGAATAGACAGGGGCGGGGAAAAACTGTTTTTT. This encodes CASRIDRGGEKLFF. The chain joins TRBV6-5 to TRBJ1-4; 8 bases map to TRBD1. V lost 6 bases and J lost 8; bases outside the gene matches: 8. There are 14 residues in the CDR3. CDR1 and CDR2 (germline): MNHEY, SVGAGI.

This rearrangement joins TRBV24-1 to TRBJ2-3, with TRBD2 matching over 7 bases. Looked up from germline, CDR1 is KGHDR and CDR2 is SFDVKD. The CDR3 covers 13 residues. Trimming removed 6 bases from V and 1 base from J; junction bases left unmatched: 0. CDR3: CATSLAGTDTQYF. As DNA, the CDR3 is TGTGCCACCAGTCTAGCGGGCACAGATACGCAGTATTTT.

The chain uses TRBV5-4 and TRBJ2-5, with TRBD1 matching over 9 bases. Germline CDR1 is SGHNT and CDR2 is YYREEE (reference sequence). The CDR3 consists of 16 residues. Unmatched junction bases numbered 8, after V lost 4 bases and J lost 1 base. CDR3 coding DNA: TGTGCCAGCAGCCGAGGGGGACAGGGCTTCCAAGAGACCCAGTACTTC. It specifies CASSRGGQGFQETQYF.

The chain combines TRBV27 with TRBJ2-1; 9 bases are a match to TRBD2. The CDR3 has 8 amino acids. V lost 11 bases and J lost 14; bases outside the gene matches: 1. Germline V lookup: CDR1 MNHEY, CDR2 SMNVEV (reference sequence). CDR3 nucleotides: TGTGCCGCGGGGGGGGAGTTCTTC. Translation: CAAGGEFF.

The chain links TRBV7-9 to TRBJ2-1; the match to TRBD1 covers 11 bases. The ends lost 1 base at V and 3 bases at J; junction bases unmatched: 8. This CDR3 region has 18 residues. The germline V gene encodes CDR1 SEHNR and CDR2 FQNEAQ (reference sequence). CDR3 bases: TGTGCCAGCAGCTTAGACCGGACAGGGGGCGATTACTACAATGAGCAGTTCTTC. Its translation is CASSLDRTGGDYYNEQFF.

The table lists this clone with a count of one. The V and J genes are TRBV19 and TRBJ2-1; 12 nucleotides line up with TRBD2. In germline, CDR1 is LNHDA, CDR2 SQIVND (reference sequence). The trim removed 1 base at V and 8 bases at J, leaving 3 bases unmatched. This CDR3 contains 15 residues. This CDR3 is CASSIGLAGGDEQFF. CDR3 DNA sequence: TGTGCCAGTAGTATAGGTCTAGCGGGGGGGGATGAGCAGTTCTTC. Full variable domain (rest looked up from reference TRBV19 and TRBJ2-1): DGGITQSPKYLFRKEGQNVTLSCEQNLNHDAMYWYRQDPGQGLRLIYYSQIVNDFQKGDIAEGYSVSREKKESFPLTVTSAQKNPTAFYLCASSIGLAGGDEQFFGPGTRLTVL.

The rearrangement links TRBV24-1 to TRBJ2-2; D is unclear. The CDR3 totals 14 residues. CDR1 and CDR2 from the germline V gene are KGHDR and SFDVKD. The ends were cut back, 3 bases at V and 1 base at J, with 5 bases in the middle. The CDR3 region has the DNA TGTGCCACCAGTGATCCAGTGAACACCGGGGAGCTGTTTTTT. Translating it yields CATSDPVNTGELFF.

The chain recombines TRBV7-9 with TRBJ2-3; 8 positions match TRBD2. V shed 5 bases and J 5 bases; nucleotides not matched to a gene: 9. This CDR3 spans 15 amino acids. Germline V lookup: CDR1 SEHNR, CDR2 FQNEAQ (reference sequence). This chain's CDR3 is CASSLPQTSVDTQYF. The CDR3 nucleotides read TGTGCCAGCAGCCTTCCCCAGACTAGCGTAGATACGCAGTATTTT.

The chain is built from TRBV9 and TRBJ2-1; 10 nucleotides align to TRBD2. The ends lost 6 bases at V and 6 bases at J; junction bases unmatched: 9. Germline loops: CDR1 SGDLS, CDR2 YYNGEE. The CDR3 length is 15 residues. The CDR3: CASTSAGGALNEQFF. CDR3 nucleotides: TGTGCCAGCACCTCAGCGGGGGGGGCGCTCAATGAGCAGTTCTTC.

About this clone: Other nucleotide sequences from this sample produce the same CDR3. The J gene is TRBJ1-2, the V gene TRBV6-5, with 7 positions matching TRBD1. The CDR3 contains 12 residues. The ends lost 6 bases at V and 8 bases at J; junction bases unmatched: 6. CDR1 and CDR2 (germline): MNHEY, SVGAGI. This CDR3 is CASSSTGRGYTF. CDR3 DNA sequence: TGTGCCAGCAGCTCGACAGGGAGGGGCTACACCTTC.

V and J are TRBV2 and TRBJ2-6; D is possibly TRBD1 (7 bases). V was trimmed by 4 bases and J by 1 base, leaving 17 bases between them. This CDR3 spans 18 amino acids. Germline V CDR1 and CDR2: SNHLY, FYNNEI. In DNA, the CDR3 is TGTGCCAGCAGTGTCCTCGACAGGGACTCTTCTGGGGCCAACGTCCTGACTTTC. Residues: CASSVLDRDSSGANVLTF.

The chain employs TRBV27 and TRBJ2-3; TRBD2 matches at 13 bases. The CDR3 length is 16 residues. Germline CDR1 and CDR2: MNHEY and SMNVEV (reference sequence). The junction had 10 bases not matched to a gene; V was cut back by 6 bases and J by 7 bases. The CDR3 is CASSPPGTSGMYTQYF. The CDR3, as DNA: TGTGCCAGCAGCCCGCCGGGGACTAGCGGGATGTATACGCAGTATTTT.

CDR3: CATSPIAGGPNEQFF. In DNA form, the CDR3 reads TGTGCCACCAGCCCCATAGCGGGAGGGCCCAATGAGCAGTTCTTC. The rearrangement uses TRBV15 and TRBJ2-1, with TRBD2 matching 11 bases. Trimming cost V 5 bases and J 6 bases; bases outside gene matches: 6. CDR1 and CDR2 (germline): LNHNV, YYDKDF (reference sequence). This CDR3 contains 15 residues.